This T cell receptor beta chain was identified in a study of beta chain features in type 1 diabetes. Broader study findings: When Type 1 diabetes patients were examined, their TCRB CDR3s proved moderately but significantly shorter in all four CD4+ subsets.

The study reverse transcribed the entire isolated RNA, so it sequenced expressed TCRB transcripts. Each sample of naive, central memory or regulatory T cells had, on average, roughly 3.4 million reads. Using immunoSEQ multiplex PCR, the repertoire was profiled, and TCRdb retains in-frame clones only, with some absent. The data show 300,000 or so clones, 14% seen once. A few counts support this clone. Antigen unknown. The TCR originated in a man aged 25-45 years with type 1 diabetes. The sequenced sample was naive CD4+ T cells from blood.

The CDR3 reads CASSPQSGFDTQYF. The CDR3 region has the DNA TGTGCCAGCTCACCACAGAGCGGTTTCGATACGCAGTATTTT. The V and J genes are TRBV18 and TRBJ2-3; a possible D gene is TRBD2 (5 bases). V lost 1 base to trimming and J lost 6 bases, with 11 bases between them. Germline lookup yields CDR1 KGHSH and CDR2 LQKENI. The CDR3 consists of 14 residues.